This T cell receptor (beta chain) was recovered during a study of neurological immune-mediated disorders. 2 million unsorted PBMCs were stored in RNAlater at -80 °C before RNA extraction. This clonotype showed up many times. The CDR3 sequence is 15 residues long. V shed 2 bases, J shed 4 bases, and the junction held 6 bases outside the gene matches. The germline CDR1 and CDR2 sequences are LGHNA and YSLEER. MiXCR, run by TCRdb on the 5' RACE reads, gives a single entry per CDR3 protein. The sample contains about 53,000 distinct CDR3 sequences, approximately 3.5% of which appear only once. Sequencing used PBMCs. The chain joins TRBV4-3 to TRBJ1-2; 8 bases match TRBD1. This TCR was recovered from a woman aged 25 to 39 with multiple sclerosis. The CDR3 DNA reads TGCGCCAGCAGCCAATCCCGGACAGGGATCTATGGCTACACCTTC. Protein sequence: CASSQSRTGIYGYTF.